Listed below are T cell receptor beta chains from one sample, sequenced in a study of cytomegalovirus exposure and HLA in healthy donors. Libraries were prepared by immunoSEQ multiplex PCR; TCRdb keeps only in-frame clonotypes and omits some of them. The data show approximately 150,000 clones, roughly 80% seen once. Material for sequencing was PBMCs. The receptors were sampled from a man aged 18 to 35 in good health and CMV-seropositive. The CDR3 runs from the conserved cysteine through the conserved F or W. A D gene is named only where the DNA matches it firmly. Rows may omit the clone size; those that give it use once, few, many or a size class.

clone_size: NA
d_call: NA
cdr3_length: 14
v_call: TRBV4-3
j_call: TRBJ1-2
cdr3_nt: TGCGCCAGCAGCCAAGTGCAGGGCTCCCTCGGCTACACCTTC
cdr3_aa: CASSQVQGSLGYTF

clone_size: NA
d_call: TRBD2
cdr3_length: 14
v_call: TRBV18
j_call: TRBJ2-1
cdr3_nt: TGTGCCAGCTCACCAAGCGGGGGGTACAATGAGCAGTTCTTC
cdr3_aa: CASSPSGGYNEQFF

clone_size: NA
d_call: NA
cdr3_length: 15
v_call: TRBV11-2
j_call: TRBJ1-4
cdr3_nt: TGTGCCAGCAGCTTACAGCTCAATCGGGGTGAAAAACTGTTTTTT
cdr3_aa: CASSLQLNRGEKLFF

clone_size: NA
d_call: TRBD2
cdr3_length: 18
v_call: TRBV4-1
j_call: TRBJ2-1
cdr3_nt: TGCGCCAGCAGCCAACCGATAAGGGACTACGGCCGGGTCAATGAGCAGTTCTTC
cdr3_aa: CASSQPIRDYGRVNEQFF

clone_size: NA
d_call: TRBD1
cdr3_length: 14
v_call: TRBV9
j_call: TRBJ2-1
cdr3_nt: TGTGCCAGCAGCGCTCAGACAGGGTTGGATGAGCAGTTCTTC
cdr3_aa: CASSAQTGLDEQFF

clone_size: once
d_call: NA
cdr3_length: 13
v_call: TRBV30
j_call: TRBJ1-1
cdr3_nt: TGTGCCTGGAGCCGAGGGCGGGGGACTGAAGCTTTCTTT
cdr3_aa: CAWSRGRGTEAFF

clone_size: NA
d_call: NA
cdr3_length: 14
v_call: TRBV14
j_call: TRBJ1-2
cdr3_nt: TGTGCCAGCAGCCAAGTAGCGGGAGGATATGGCTACACCTTC
cdr3_aa: CASSQVAGGYGYTF

clone_size: NA
d_call: TRBD1
cdr3_length: 15
v_call: TRBV2
j_call: TRBJ1-1
cdr3_nt: TGTGCCAGCAGTCGGAACAGGGGGCAGGACACTGAAGCTTTCTTT
cdr3_aa: CASSRNRGQDTEAFF

clone_size: NA
d_call: NA
cdr3_length: 10
v_call: TRBV30
j_call: TRBJ2-7
cdr3_nt: TGTGCCTGGACAGGTGACGAGCAGTACTTC
cdr3_aa: CAWTGDEQYF

clone_size: NA
d_call: TRBD1
cdr3_length: 14
v_call: TRBV10-3
j_call: TRBJ1-2
cdr3_nt: TGTGCCATCAGCGCTAATCAGGGGGCGCACGGCTACACCTTC
cdr3_aa: CAISANQGAHGYTF

clone_size: NA
d_call: NA
cdr3_length: 19
v_call: TRBV29-1
j_call: TRBJ1-2
cdr3_nt: TGCAGTGTTGATGAGGGACATTGGCCGCGACAGGCCCCAAGCGATGGCTACACCTTC
cdr3_aa: CSVDEGHWPRQAPSDGYTF

clone_size: NA
d_call: NA
cdr3_length: 14
v_call: TRBV7-9
j_call: TRBJ2-7
cdr3_nt: TGTGCCAGCAGCTTAGACGGACAGCCCTACGAGCAGTACTTC
cdr3_aa: CASSLDGQPYEQYF

clone_size: NA
d_call: NA
cdr3_length: 17
v_call: TRBV19
j_call: TRBJ2-6
cdr3_nt: TGTGCCAGTAGTATAGATCGGCCGGGTTCTGGGGCCAACGTCCTGACTTTC
cdr3_aa: CASSIDRPGSGANVLTF

clone_size: NA
d_call: NA
cdr3_length: 15
v_call: TRBV6-6
j_call: TRBJ1-5
cdr3_nt: TGTGCCAGCAGTTACGGCCCCGCTAGCAATCAGCCCCAGCATTTT
cdr3_aa: CASSYGPASNQPQHF

clone_size: few
d_call: TRBD1
cdr3_length: 15
v_call: TRBV7-3
j_call: TRBJ1-2
cdr3_nt: TGTGCCAGCAGCCTCGATACAAGGACAGGTCTTGGCTACACCTTC
cdr3_aa: CASSLDTRTGLGYTF

clone_size: NA
d_call: TRBD1
cdr3_length: 15
v_call: TRBV30
j_call: TRBJ2-7
cdr3_nt: TGTGCCTGGAGTGTAGGCGGGACAGGGTCCTACGAGCAGTACTTC
cdr3_aa: CAWSVGGTGSYEQYF

clone_size: NA
d_call: TRBD2
cdr3_length: 14
v_call: TRBV11-2
j_call: TRBJ2-7
cdr3_nt: TGTGCCAGCAGCTTAGTAGCGGGATCCGGCGAGCAGTACTTC
cdr3_aa: CASSLVAGSGEQYF

clone_size: few
d_call: NA
cdr3_length: 14
v_call: TRBV30
j_call: TRBJ1-5
cdr3_nt: TGTGCCTGGAGTGGTCAGGGAAAAAATCAGCCCCAGCATTTT
cdr3_aa: CAWSGQGKNQPQHF

clone_size: NA
d_call: TRBD2
cdr3_length: 15
v_call: TRBV9
j_call: TRBJ2-7
cdr3_nt: TGTGCCAGCAGCGTAGGTCTAGCGGGGGTCTACGAGCAGTACTTC
cdr3_aa: CASSVGLAGVYEQYF

clone_size: NA
d_call: TRBD2
cdr3_length: 13
v_call: TRBV6-4
j_call: TRBJ2-3
cdr3_nt: TGTGCCACTTCTAGCGGGAGTCAGGGTACGCAGTATTTT
cdr3_aa: CATSSGSQGTQYF

clone_size: NA
d_call: NA
cdr3_length: 13
v_call: TRBV11-3
j_call: TRBJ2-1
cdr3_nt: TGTGCCAGCAGCTCTACTAGTACCCATGAGCAGTTCTTC
cdr3_aa: CASSSTSTHEQFF

clone_size: NA
d_call: NA
cdr3_length: 14
v_call: TRBV9
j_call: TRBJ2-7
cdr3_nt: TGTGCCAGCAGCGTAGGTGACAGGCTTTACGAGCAGTACTTC
cdr3_aa: CASSVGDRLYEQYF

clone_size: NA
d_call: NA
cdr3_length: 15
v_call: TRBV19
j_call: TRBJ1-1
cdr3_nt: TGTGCCAGTAGTCCCCGACAAGGCTGGGACACTGAAGCTTTCTTT
cdr3_aa: CASSPRQGWDTEAFF

clone_size: NA
d_call: NA
cdr3_length: 18
v_call: TRBV5-4
j_call: TRBJ2-3
cdr3_nt: TGTGCCAGCAGCGTGATGGGACAGCTTGGAGGGCACGGGGGAACGCAGTATTTT
cdr3_aa: CASSVMGQLGGHGGTQYF

clone_size: NA
d_call: TRBD2
cdr3_length: 18
v_call: TRBV7-8
j_call: TRBJ2-3
cdr3_nt: TGTGCCAGCAGCTTAGGGAAGACTAGCGGGCGAAACACAGATACGCAGTATTTT
cdr3_aa: CASSLGKTSGRNTDTQYF

clone_size: NA
d_call: NA
cdr3_length: 16
v_call: TRBV18
j_call: TRBJ1-4
cdr3_nt: TGTGCCAGCTCACCGATTGGGGGGGGCCAGAGTGAAAAACTGTTTTTT
cdr3_aa: CASSPIGGGQSEKLFF

clone_size: NA
d_call: TRBD1
cdr3_length: 16
v_call: TRBV19
j_call: TRBJ1-5
cdr3_nt: TGTGCCAGTAGTATAGTTGGGACAGGGAATGAACAGCCCCAGCATTTT
cdr3_aa: CASSIVGTGNEQPQHF

clone_size: NA
d_call: NA
cdr3_length: 17
v_call: TRBV5-1
j_call: TRBJ2-1
cdr3_nt: TGCGCCAGCAGCTTGGTCCGTGTAGGGGTAAGAAACAATGAGCAGTTCTTC
cdr3_aa: CASSLVRVGVRNNEQFF

clone_size: NA
d_call: NA
cdr3_length: 16
v_call: TRBV21-1
j_call: TRBJ2-3
cdr3_nt: TGTGCCAGCAGCAAGCGCCATGAAGGGGTAGCAGATACGCAGTATTTT
cdr3_aa: CASSKRHEGVADTQYF

clone_size: few
d_call: NA
cdr3_length: 16
v_call: TRBV4-3
j_call: TRBJ1-3
cdr3_nt: TGCGCCAGCAGCCAATCCAGCGGCTACTCTGGAAACACCATATATTTT
cdr3_aa: CASSQSSGYSGNTIYF

clone_size: NA
d_call: NA
cdr3_length: 12
v_call: TRBV27
j_call: TRBJ2-1
cdr3_nt: TGTGCCAGCAGTCCTCGGCGGAATGAGCAGTTCTTC
cdr3_aa: CASSPRRNEQFF

clone_size: few
d_call: TRBD1
cdr3_length: 13
v_call: TRBV7-9
j_call: TRBJ2-7
cdr3_nt: TGTGCCAGCAGGAAAGGGGGCGGCTACGAGCAGTACTTC
cdr3_aa: CASRKGGGYEQYF

clone_size: NA
d_call: NA
cdr3_length: 17
v_call: TRBV28
j_call: TRBJ1-5
cdr3_nt: TGTGCCAGCACTCACCTTCAGGGTGCGGTGTACGATCAGCCCCAGCATTTT
cdr3_aa: CASTHLQGAVYDQPQHF

clone_size: NA
d_call: NA
cdr3_length: 11
v_call: TRBV5-1
j_call: TRBJ2-1
cdr3_nt: TGCGCCAGCAGCATTGGACAGCAGCAGTTCTTC
cdr3_aa: CASSIGQQQFF

clone_size: NA
d_call: NA
cdr3_length: 15
v_call: TRBV18
j_call: TRBJ2-1
cdr3_nt: TGTGCCAGCTCACCACAGGGGGGGGCCGGCGATGAGCAGTTCTTC
cdr3_aa: CASSPQGGAGDEQFF

clone_size: NA
d_call: NA
cdr3_length: 16
v_call: TRBV25-1
j_call: TRBJ2-6
cdr3_nt: TGTGCCAGCAAGGCCGGGGGTAAAACCGGGGCCAACGTCCTGACTTTC
cdr3_aa: CASKAGGKTGANVLTF

clone_size: NA
d_call: TRBD1
cdr3_length: 13
v_call: TRBV29-1
j_call: TRBJ2-5
cdr3_nt: TGCAGCGAGAGACAGGGTTGGGGAGAGACCCAGTACTTC
cdr3_aa: CSERQGWGETQYF